A selection of T cell receptor beta chains follows, all from one sample in a study of blood T cell repertoires in COVID-19. The repertoire was sequenced with immunoSEQ multiplex PCR; TCRdb's copy has only in-frame clones and lacks some. Of a few hundred thousand clones in the sample, around 90% were seen once. Input material: peripheral blood. Receptors were obtained from a woman in her sixties with COVID-19, enrolled during active disease. Each CDR3 is given with its conserved first and last residue. D genes are given only for firm matches. Clone size appears in some rows only: once, few, many, or a class for an expanded clone.

CDR3	DNA	size	V	J	D
CASTTGTYEQYF	TGTGCCAGCACCACCGGGACCTACGAGCAGTACTTC	NA	TRBV2	TRBJ2-7	NA
CASSQESSGGPFYEQYF	TGTGCCAGCAGCCAAGAGTCTAGCGGGGGGCCCTTCTACGAGCAGTACTTC	NA	TRBV4-2	TRBJ2-7	TRBD2
CASARTGGVSQPQHF	TGTGCTAGTGCCCGGACAGGGGGCGTTTCACAGCCCCAGCATTTT	NA	TRBV12-5	TRBJ1-5	TRBD1
CASSQGTDNYGYTF	TGTGCCAGCAGCCAAGGGACAGATAACTATGGCTACACCTTC	NA	TRBV4-2	TRBJ1-2	NA
CASSQSGDLTEGNTTYF	TGCGCCAGCAGTCAATCTGGGGACTTGACCGAAGGAAACACCACATATTTT	NA	TRBV23-1	TRBJ1-3	NA
CASSPARITDTQYF	TGTGCCAGCAGCCCTGCCAGGATCACAGATACGCAGTATTTT	NA	TRBV9	TRBJ2-3	NA
CASSPGQAGGNQPQHF	TGTGCCAGCTCACCCGGACAAGCGGGAGGCAATCAGCCCCAGCATTTT	NA	TRBV18	TRBJ1-5	NA
CASSPRGDRPVGYTF	TGCGCCAGCAGTCCGAGGGGCGACAGGCCCGTAGGCTACACCTTC	many	TRBV5-1	TRBJ1-2	NA
CASSIDRKDLQETQYF	TGTGCCAGCAGCATTGACAGGAAAGACCTTCAAGAGACCCAGTACTTC	NA	TRBV5-6	TRBJ2-5	NA
CASSRTGNEQYF	TGTGCCAGCAGCCGGACAGGGAACGAGCAGTACTTC	NA	TRBV3-1/TRBV3-2	TRBJ2-7	TRBD1
CASSPSDRANYGYTF	TGTGCCAGCAGCCCATCGGACAGGGCTAACTATGGCTACACCTTC	NA	TRBV7-2	TRBJ1-2	TRBD1
CASSYPGQGNIQYF	TGTGCCAGCAGTTACCCGGGACAGGGGAACATTCAGTACTTC	NA	TRBV6-5	TRBJ2-4	TRBD1
CASSFEGRVAGELFF	TGTGCCAGCAGCTTCGAGGGGAGGGTGGCCGGGGAGCTGTTTTTT	NA	TRBV5-4	TRBJ2-2	TRBD2
CASSIGGNTYEQYF	TGTGCCAGTAGTATCGGGGGAAACACCTACGAGCAGTACTTC	once	TRBV19	TRBJ2-7	NA
CASSPWSSRSRELFF	TGCGCCAGCAGCCCCTGGTCTAGCAGGTCCAGGGAGCTGTTTTTT	NA	TRBV5-1	TRBJ2-2	NA
CASSLVGGSNQPQHF	TGCGCCAGCAGCTTGGTCGGGGGAAGCAATCAGCCCCAGCATTTT	NA	TRBV5-1	TRBJ1-5	NA
CASSLAGAGNTIYF	TGTGCCAGCAGCTTAGCAGGGGCTGGAAACACCATATATTTT	NA	TRBV7-2	TRBJ1-3	NA
CASSDRPGQGYGYTF	TGTGCCAGCAGTGATCGGCCGGGACAGGGGTATGGCTACACCTTC	NA	TRBV6-4	TRBJ1-2	TRBD1
CASSGDTSGGLDTQYF	TGTGCCAGCAGTGGCGATACTAGCGGGGGGCTGGATACGCAGTATTTT	NA	TRBV2	TRBJ2-3	TRBD2
CASSTRGGQGSGELFF	TGTGCCAGCAGTACCCGAGGAGGACAGGGATCCGGGGAGCTGTTTTTT	NA	TRBV6-6	TRBJ2-2	TRBD1
CASSQQALGNQPQHF	TGCGCCAGCAGCCAGCAGGCGCTTGGCAATCAGCCCCAGCATTTT	NA	TRBV4-3	TRBJ1-5	NA
CASSQLARPRGVSTDTQYF	TGTGCCAGCAGCCAACTGGCCCGTCCTCGAGGTGTAAGCACAGATACGCAGTATTTT	once	TRBV7-2	TRBJ2-3	NA
CASSSTGTVYEQYF	TGTGCCAGCAGCTCAACCGGGACAGTCTACGAGCAGTACTTC	NA	TRBV5-4	TRBJ2-7	TRBD1
CASRLAGGPGEQFF	TGTGCCAGCCGGCTAGCGGGGGGGCCCGGTGAGCAGTTCTTC	NA	TRBV14	TRBJ2-1	TRBD2
CASSTGAPNQPQHF	TGTGCCAGCAGTACAGGGGCCCCCAATCAGCCCCAGCATTTT	NA	TRBV2	TRBJ1-5	TRBD1
CASSDSSTGELFF	TGTGCCAGCAGTGACAGTAGCACCGGGGAGCTGTTTTTT	few	TRBV6-4	TRBJ2-2	NA
CASSPGTSDYGYTF	TGCGCCAGCAGCCCCGGGACATCCGACTATGGCTACACCTTC	NA	TRBV4-3	TRBJ1-2	NA
CASSMFADIDTEAFF	TGTGCCAGTAGTATGTTTGCGGACATAGACACTGAAGCTTTCTTT	NA	TRBV19	TRBJ1-1	NA
CASSRTPQAGPGELFF	TGTGCCAGCAGTCGGACCCCACAGGCAGGCCCCGGGGAGCTGTTTTTT	NA	TRBV27	TRBJ2-2	NA